Presented here are 8 T cell receptor beta chains from one specimen sequenced in a study of blood T cell repertoires in COVID-19. Sequenced by immunoSEQ multiplex PCR; TCRdb stores in-frame clones only, minus some. The sample records 150,000 or so clones, about four fifths being singletons. Sequenced input: peripheral blood. The receptors shown here come from a human donor with acute or convalescent COVID-19. The donor label of this sample is uncertain.

This chain joins TRBV5-6 and TRBJ1-4; 8 bases fit TRBD1. V dropped 7 bases and J dropped 7; count of bases not matched to a gene: 6. The V gene's germline CDR1 is SGHDT and CDR2 YYEEEE. The CDR3 runs to 13 residues. CDR3 nucleotides: TGTGCCAGCCGCGGTGGACAGGGTGAAAAACTGTTTTTT. Translation gives CASRGGQGEKLFF.

This clone has only one observation. V usage is TRBV30 and J usage is TRBJ2-1; TRBD2 agrees at 7 bases. The CDR3 spans 14 residues. Germline CDR1 is GTSNPN and CDR2 is SVGIG (reference sequence). V dropped 1 base and J dropped 1; count of bases not matched to a gene: 1. CDR3 nucleotides: TGTGCCTGGAGTGAGCGGGGATCCTACAATGAGCAGTTCTTC. This encodes CAWSERGSYNEQFF.

This clone was found once. This chain joins TRBV19 and TRBJ1-2; D perhaps matches TRBD1 (5 bases). The CDR3 sequence is 14 residues long. V lost 0 bases and J 3 bases, leaving 8 bases between the germline ends. CDR1 and CDR2 from the germline V gene are LNHDA and SQIVND (reference sequence). In nucleotides, the CDR3 is TGTGCCAGTAGTATAGATCGGGGGTACTATGGCTACACCTTC. Translating it yields CASSIDRGYYGYTF.

The count of this clone is one. V gene TRBV9 combines with J gene TRBJ2-2; perhaps TRBD1 as D (6 bases). This CDR3 contains 17 residues. Trimming left V 3 bases short and J 1 base short, with 16 bases between. The germline V gene encodes CDR1 SGDLS and CDR2 YYNGEE. This chain's CDR3 is CASSAYSGHWNTGELFF. The CDR3, as DNA: TGTGCCAGCAGCGCCTACTCGGGACACTGGAACACCGGGGAGCTGTTTTTT.

V and J are TRBV27 and TRBJ1-1; 11 bases match TRBD1. Germline lookup yields CDR1 MNHEY and CDR2 SMNVEV (reference sequence). The CDR3 is made up of 19 amino acids. V lost 3 bases, J lost 1 base, and 13 bases stayed unmatched. CDR3 amino acids: CASSFMGQGVTRENTEAFF. Written as DNA, the CDR3 is TGTGCCAGCAGTTTCATGGGACAGGGGGTGACCCGAGAGAACACTGAAGCTTTCTTT.

The V call is TRBV5-1, the J call TRBJ2-5; 8 bases agree with TRBD1. Trimming took 3 bases from V and 4 from J; bases not matched to a gene: 8. Germline-derived CDR1 and CDR2 are SGHRS and YFSETQ. The CDR3 has 15 amino acids. CDR3 DNA sequence: TGCGCCAGCAGCTCATTCTTACAGGGGGGAGAGACCCAGTACTTC. This codes for CASSSFLQGGETQYF.

This chain uses TRBV9 with TRBJ1-1, with D unclear. V was pared by 2 bases and J by 0 bases, with 5 bases between. Germline assignment: CDR1 SGDLS and CDR2 YYNGEE. The CDR3 covers 13 residues. Written as DNA, the CDR3 is TGTGCCAGCAGCGTTAGCATGAACACTGAAGCTTTCTTT. Protein sequence: CASSVSMNTEAFF.

CDR3 bases: TGTGCCAGCTTCCCAGGGGGGAACACCGGGGAGCTGTTTTTT. Translation gives CASFPGGNTGELFF. The rearrangement links TRBV27 to TRBJ2-2; 7 nucleotides line up with TRBD1. Trimming took 8 bases from V and 1 from J; bases not matched to a gene: 4. CDR1 MNHEY and CDR2 SMNVEV come from the germline V gene (reference sequence). The CDR3 loop spans 14 amino acids.